Each of the 2 T cell receptor beta chains below was sequenced from the same sample in a study of glioma-infiltrating T cells. The iRepertoire nested amplicon-rescue multiplex PCR amplified TCR alpha and beta CDR3s from RNA. MiXCR, applied by TCRdb to the multiplex PCR reads, yields one record per CDR3 protein. The table includes 300,000 to 450,000 distinct CDR3 sequences, about 40% detected once. Material: glioma tissue, nonneoplastic brain tissue, or PBMCs (not recorded which). These receptor sequences come from a human donor with low-grade glioma or glioblastoma, undergoing nonglioma brain surgery, or in good health (not recorded which).

The gene calls are TRBV12-3 or TRBV12-4 and TRBJ1-1, with D unresolved. CDR3 length equals 13 residues. With 1 base removed from V and 2 bases from J, the gap between germline ends came to 5 bases. The DNA of the CDR3 is TGTGCCAGCAGTTTAGGGGATAACACTGAAGCTTTCTTT. The encoded protein is CASSLGDNTEAFF.

Worth noting for this clonotype: This sequence may be a read error, since a much larger clone differs from it by one base. This chain links TRBV19 with TRBJ2-1; 7 nucleotides match TRBD1. The CDR3 has 15 amino acids. In germline, CDR1 is LNHDA, CDR2 SQIVND (reference sequence). The ends lost 3 bases at V and 3 bases at J; junction bases unmatched: 5. CDR3 in amino acids: CASSITGEFYNEQFF. CDR3 bases: TGTGCCAGTAGTATTACAGGGGAGTTCTACAATGAGCAGTTCTTC.